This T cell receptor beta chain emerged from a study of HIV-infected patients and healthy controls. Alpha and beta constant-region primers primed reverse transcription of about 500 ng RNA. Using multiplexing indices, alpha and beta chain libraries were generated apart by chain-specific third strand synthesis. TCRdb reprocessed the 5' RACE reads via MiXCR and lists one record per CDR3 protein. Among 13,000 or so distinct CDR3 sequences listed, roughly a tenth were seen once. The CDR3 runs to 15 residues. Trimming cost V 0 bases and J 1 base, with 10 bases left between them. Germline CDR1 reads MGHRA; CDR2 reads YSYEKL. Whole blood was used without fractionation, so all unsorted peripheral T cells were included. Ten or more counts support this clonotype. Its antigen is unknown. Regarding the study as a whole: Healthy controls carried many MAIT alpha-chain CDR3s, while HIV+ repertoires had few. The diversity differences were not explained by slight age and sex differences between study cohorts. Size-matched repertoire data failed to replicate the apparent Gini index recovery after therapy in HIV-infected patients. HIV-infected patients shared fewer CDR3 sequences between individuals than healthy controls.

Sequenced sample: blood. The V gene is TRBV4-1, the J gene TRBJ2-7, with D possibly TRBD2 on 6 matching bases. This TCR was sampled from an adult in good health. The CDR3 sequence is CASSQEEGKSYEQYF. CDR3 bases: TGCGCCAGCAGCCAAGAGGAGGGGAAGTCCTACGAGCAGTACTTC.